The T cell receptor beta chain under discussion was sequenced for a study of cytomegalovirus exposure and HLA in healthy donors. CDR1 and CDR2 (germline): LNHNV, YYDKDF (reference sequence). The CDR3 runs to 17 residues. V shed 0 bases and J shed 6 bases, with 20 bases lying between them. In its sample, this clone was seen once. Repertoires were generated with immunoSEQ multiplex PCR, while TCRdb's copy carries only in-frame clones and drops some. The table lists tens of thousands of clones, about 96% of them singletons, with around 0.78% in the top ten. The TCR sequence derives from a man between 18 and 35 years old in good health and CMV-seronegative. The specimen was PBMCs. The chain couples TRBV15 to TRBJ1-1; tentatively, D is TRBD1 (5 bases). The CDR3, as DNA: TGTGCCACCAGCAGAGATGAGTATGCCGCCAGGGCGGCTGAAGCTTTCTTT. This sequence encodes CATSRDEYAARAAEAFF.